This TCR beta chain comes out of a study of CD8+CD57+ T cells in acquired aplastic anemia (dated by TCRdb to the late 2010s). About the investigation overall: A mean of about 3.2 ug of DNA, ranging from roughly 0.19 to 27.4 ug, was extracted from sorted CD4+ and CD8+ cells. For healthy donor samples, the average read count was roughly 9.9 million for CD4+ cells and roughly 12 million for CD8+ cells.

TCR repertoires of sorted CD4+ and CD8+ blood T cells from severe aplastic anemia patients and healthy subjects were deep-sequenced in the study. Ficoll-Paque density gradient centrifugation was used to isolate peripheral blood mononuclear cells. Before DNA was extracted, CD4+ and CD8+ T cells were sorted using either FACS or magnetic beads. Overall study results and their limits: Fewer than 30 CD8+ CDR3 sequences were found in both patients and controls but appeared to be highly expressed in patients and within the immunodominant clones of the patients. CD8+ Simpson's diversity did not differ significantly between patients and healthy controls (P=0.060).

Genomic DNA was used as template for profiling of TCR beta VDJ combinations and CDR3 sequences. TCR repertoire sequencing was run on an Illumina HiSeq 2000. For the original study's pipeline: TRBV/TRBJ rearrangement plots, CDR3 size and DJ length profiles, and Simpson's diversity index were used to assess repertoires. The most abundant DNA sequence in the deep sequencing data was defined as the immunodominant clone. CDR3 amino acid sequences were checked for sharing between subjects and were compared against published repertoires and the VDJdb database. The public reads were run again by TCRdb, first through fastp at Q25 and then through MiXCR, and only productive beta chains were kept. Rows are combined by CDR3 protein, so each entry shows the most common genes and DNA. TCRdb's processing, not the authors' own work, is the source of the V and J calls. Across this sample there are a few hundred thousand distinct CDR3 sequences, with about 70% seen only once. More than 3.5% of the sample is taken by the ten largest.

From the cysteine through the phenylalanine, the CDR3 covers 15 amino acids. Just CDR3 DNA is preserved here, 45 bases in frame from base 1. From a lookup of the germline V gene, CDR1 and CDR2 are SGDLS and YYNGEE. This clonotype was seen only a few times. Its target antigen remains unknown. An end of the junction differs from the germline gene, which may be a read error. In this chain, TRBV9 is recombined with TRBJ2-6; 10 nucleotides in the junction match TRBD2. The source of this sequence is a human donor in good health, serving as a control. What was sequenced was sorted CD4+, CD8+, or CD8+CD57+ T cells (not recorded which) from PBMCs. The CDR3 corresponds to CASTTSLAGDNVLTF. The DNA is TGTGCCAGCACTACCAGTCTAGCGGGGGACAACGTCCTGACTTTC.